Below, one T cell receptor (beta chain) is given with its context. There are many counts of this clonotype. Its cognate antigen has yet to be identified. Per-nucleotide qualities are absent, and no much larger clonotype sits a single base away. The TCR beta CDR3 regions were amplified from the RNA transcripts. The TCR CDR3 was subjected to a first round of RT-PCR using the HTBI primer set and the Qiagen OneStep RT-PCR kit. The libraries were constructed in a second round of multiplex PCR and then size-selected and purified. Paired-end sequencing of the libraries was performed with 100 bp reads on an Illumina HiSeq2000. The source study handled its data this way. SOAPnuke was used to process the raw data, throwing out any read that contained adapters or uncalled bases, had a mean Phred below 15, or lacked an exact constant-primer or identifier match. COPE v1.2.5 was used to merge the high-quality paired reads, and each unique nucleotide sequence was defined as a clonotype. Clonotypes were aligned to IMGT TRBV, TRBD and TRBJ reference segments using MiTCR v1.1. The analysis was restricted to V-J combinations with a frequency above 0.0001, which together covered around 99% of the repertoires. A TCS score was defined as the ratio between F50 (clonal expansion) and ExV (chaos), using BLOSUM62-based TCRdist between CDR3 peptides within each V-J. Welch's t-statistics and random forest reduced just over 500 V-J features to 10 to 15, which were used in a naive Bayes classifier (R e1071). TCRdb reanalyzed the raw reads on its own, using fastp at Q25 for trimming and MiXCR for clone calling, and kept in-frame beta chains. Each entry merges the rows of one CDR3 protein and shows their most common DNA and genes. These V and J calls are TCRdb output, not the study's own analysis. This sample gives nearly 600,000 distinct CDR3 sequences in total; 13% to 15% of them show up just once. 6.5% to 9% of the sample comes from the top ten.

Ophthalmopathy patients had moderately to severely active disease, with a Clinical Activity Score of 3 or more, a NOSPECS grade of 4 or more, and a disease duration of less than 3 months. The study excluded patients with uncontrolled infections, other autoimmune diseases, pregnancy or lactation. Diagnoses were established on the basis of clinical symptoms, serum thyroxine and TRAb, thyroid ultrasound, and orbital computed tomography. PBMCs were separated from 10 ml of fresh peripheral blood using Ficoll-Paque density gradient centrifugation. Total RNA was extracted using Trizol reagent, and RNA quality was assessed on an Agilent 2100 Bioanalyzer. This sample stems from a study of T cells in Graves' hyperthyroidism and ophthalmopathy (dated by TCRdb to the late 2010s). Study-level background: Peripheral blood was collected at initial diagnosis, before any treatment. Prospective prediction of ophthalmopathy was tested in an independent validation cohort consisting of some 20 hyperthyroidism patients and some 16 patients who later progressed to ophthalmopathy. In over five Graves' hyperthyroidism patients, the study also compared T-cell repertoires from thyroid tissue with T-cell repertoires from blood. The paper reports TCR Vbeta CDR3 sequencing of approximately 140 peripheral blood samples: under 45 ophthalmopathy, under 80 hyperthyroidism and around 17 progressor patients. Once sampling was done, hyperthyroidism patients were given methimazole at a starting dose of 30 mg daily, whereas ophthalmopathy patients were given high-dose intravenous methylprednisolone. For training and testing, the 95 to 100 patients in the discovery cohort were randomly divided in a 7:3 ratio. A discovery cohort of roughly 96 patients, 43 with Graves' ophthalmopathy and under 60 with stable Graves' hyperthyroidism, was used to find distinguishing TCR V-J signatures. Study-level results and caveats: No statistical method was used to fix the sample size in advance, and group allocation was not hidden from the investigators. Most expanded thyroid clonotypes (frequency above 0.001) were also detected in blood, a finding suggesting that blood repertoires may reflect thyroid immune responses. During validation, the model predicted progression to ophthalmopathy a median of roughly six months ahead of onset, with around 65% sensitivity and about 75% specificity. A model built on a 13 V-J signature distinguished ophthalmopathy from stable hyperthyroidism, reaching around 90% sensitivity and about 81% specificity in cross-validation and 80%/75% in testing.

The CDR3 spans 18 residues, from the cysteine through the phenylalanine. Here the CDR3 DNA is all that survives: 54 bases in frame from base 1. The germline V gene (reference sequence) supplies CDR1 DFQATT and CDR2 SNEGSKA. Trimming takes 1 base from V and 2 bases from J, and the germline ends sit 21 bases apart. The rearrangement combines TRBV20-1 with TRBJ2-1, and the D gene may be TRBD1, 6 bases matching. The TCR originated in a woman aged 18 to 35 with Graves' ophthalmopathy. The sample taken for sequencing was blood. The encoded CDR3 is CSARGAGAAIRAYNEQFF. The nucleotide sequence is TGCAGTGCTAGAGGGGCAGGGGCAGCGATTAGAGCCTACAATGAGCAGTTCTTC.